A single sample is the source of the 22 T cell receptor beta chains below, sequenced in a study of T and B cells in COVID-19 patients. Blood genomic DNA input for TRB amplification was about 240-550 ng. Multiplex PCR with BIOMED2 TRB-A/B primer pools amplified TRB rearrangements. MiXCR, applied by TCRdb to the multiplex PCR reads, yields one record per CDR3 protein. The sample carries roughly 15,000 distinct CDR3 sequences, 28% recorded once. Sequencing was performed on blood. These receptors were collected from a human donor who had recovered from COVID-19.

This clonotype showed up many times. CDR3 in amino acids: CASSLIGGNGNTIYF. DNA for the CDR3: TGTGCCAGCAGTTTAATAGGGGGCAACGGAAACACCATATATTTT. The rearrangement joins TRBV27 to TRBJ1-3, with 7 bases identical to TRBD1. Germline V gives CDR1 MNHEY, CDR2 SMNVEV (reference sequence). The CDR3 length is 15 residues. The junction had 5 bases not matched to a gene; V was cut back by 2 bases and J by 4 bases.

This clonotype was seen a few times. The rearrangement uses TRBV7-2 and TRBJ1-4; 8 bases match TRBD1. From germline, CDR1 is SGHTA and CDR2 FQGNSA. J was trimmed by 3 bases and V by 1 base; bases with no gene match: 4. CDR3 length: 16 residues. The CDR3 is CASSLGPGQANEKLFF. In DNA, the CDR3 is TGTGCCAGCAGCTTAGGGCCGGGACAGGCTAATGAAAAACTGTTTTTT.

This clonotype is medium-sized in the sample. The rearrangement uses TRBV19 and TRBJ1-2, with a possible D match to TRBD1 (5 bases). V lost 6 bases and J lost 4, with 15 bases in between. Germline-derived CDR1 and CDR2 are LNHDA and SQIVND (reference sequence). The CDR3 runs 14 residues. This CDR3 is CASSSRDRFYGYTF. In DNA, the CDR3 is TGTGCCAGTAGCAGTCGGGACCGGTTCTATGGCTACACCTTC.

The chain carries TRBV10-3 and TRBJ2-2; TRBD2 matches 9 bases. CDR3 size: 15 residues. Unmatched junction bases numbered 9, after V lost 7 bases and J lost 6 bases. Looked up from germline, CDR1 is ENHRY and CDR2 is SYGVKD. Written as DNA, the CDR3 is TGTGCCATCACCGGGGGCGGGGGGGCCGCCGGGGAGCTGTTTTTT. Translation: CAITGGGGAAGELFF.

The chain combines TRBV7-2 with TRBJ2-5; D call uncertain. The CDR3 has 13 residues. Trimming pared 5 bases from V and 4 bases from J, leaving 11 bases between. Per germline, CDR1 SGHTA and CDR2 FQGNSA. The DNA of the CDR3 is TGTGCCAGCAGCCCCCCAAGCTTAGAGACCCAGTACTTC. As protein: CASSPPSLETQYF.

This clonotype was seen a handful of times. This chain links TRBV7-9 with TRBJ1-4; D is ambiguous. Germline CDR1 SEHNR, CDR2 FQNEAQ (reference sequence). Deletions cut 3 bases from V and 7 bases from J, with 21 bases between. The CDR3 has 17 residues. The CDR3 nucleotides are TGTGCCAGCAGCTTCGAGGGCATATCTCTCAAGGTTGAAAAACTGTTTTTT. Its translation is CASSFEGISLKVEKLFF. The variable domain in full, completed from reference TRBV7-9 and TRBJ1-4, reads DTGVSQNPRHKITKRGQNVTFRCDPISEHNRLYWYRQTLGQGPEFLTYFQNEAQLEKSRLLSDRFSAERPKGSFSTLEIQRTEQGDSAMYLCASSFEGISLKVEKLFFGSGTQLSVL.

The chain is built from TRBV7-2 and TRBJ2-2; 9 bases are a match to TRBD2. The V segment lost 4 bases and the J segment 3 bases; nucleotides outside the gene matches: 3. The CDR3 totals 15 residues. Germline V gives CDR1 SGHTA, CDR2 FQGNSA. The CDR3 protein is CASSYSGGYTGELFF. The CDR3 DNA sequence: TGTGCCAGCAGCTACAGCGGGGGGTACACCGGGGAGCTGTTTTTT.

The V call is TRBV10-3, the J call TRBJ2-1; 7 bases line up with TRBD2. The V gene's germline CDR1 is ENHRY and CDR2 SYGVKD. The junction had 17 bases not matched to a gene; V was cut back by 3 bases and J by 12 bases. The CDR3 totals 16 residues. CDR3 in amino acids: CAISERGLVLGSGQFF. CDR3 DNA: TGTGCCATCAGTGAACGAGGACTAGTTCTCGGTAGTGGGCAGTTCTTC.

This clonotype was detected ten times or more. The V and J genes are TRBV27 and TRBJ1-6, with D possibly being TRBD1 (5 bases). The CDR3 covers 14 residues. Trimming pared 8 bases from V and 7 bases from J, leaving 15 bases between. Per the germline V gene, CDR1 is MNHEY and CDR2 is SMNVEV (reference sequence). The CDR3 sequence is CASSKGTSNSPLHF. DNA of the CDR3: TGTGCCAGCTCGAAGGGGACGTCAAATTCACCCCTCCACTTT.

This clonotype appeared many times. The rearrangement uses TRBV6-2 or TRBV6-3 and TRBJ2-1, with D possibly called TRBD1 or TRBD2 (5 bases each). The CDR3 is 12 amino acids. With 6 bases removed from V and 7 bases from J, the gap between germline ends came to 10 bases. CDR1 is MNHEY and CDR2 is SVGEGT in the germline V gene. CDR3 protein: CASSHGANEQFF. The CDR3 coding sequence is TGTGCCAGCAGCCACGGGGCGAATGAGCAGTTCTTC.

By its share, this clonotype is medium-sized. The J gene is TRBJ2-3, the V gene TRBV19; TRBD2 matches at 11 bases. V trimming: 7 bases; J trimming: 2 bases; junction bases outside the gene matches: 8. This CDR3 comprises 16 residues. Germline V gene data show CDR1 as LNHDA and CDR2 as SQIVND (reference sequence). This CDR3 is CASTVLAGAPTDTQYF. CDR3 DNA: TGTGCCAGTACTGTACTAGCGGGGGCCCCCACAGATACGCAGTATTTT.

The rearrangement links TRBV7-9 to TRBJ1-4, with D possibly being TRBD1 (5 bases). Trimming shortened V by 5 bases and J by 6 bases, and 13 bases separated the two germline ends. This CDR3 spans 14 amino acids. Germline V gene data show CDR1 as SEHNR and CDR2 as FQNEAQ (reference sequence). The CDR3 here is CASSPDWGDEKLFF. DNA of the CDR3: TGTGCCAGCAGCCCGGACTGGGGGGATGAAAAACTGTTTTTT.

The chain is built from TRBV27 and TRBJ2-2; 8 nucleotides line up with TRBD2. V shed 8 bases, J shed 1 base, and the junction held 6 bases outside the gene matches. This CDR3 contains 15 residues. The germline gives CDR1 MNHEY, CDR2 SMNVEV (reference sequence). CDR3 amino acids: CASLAGGMNTGELFF. CDR3 nucleotide sequence: TGTGCCAGCTTGGCGGGGGGCATGAACACCGGGGAGCTGTTTTTT.

There are a few counts of this clonotype. The chain combines TRBV5-1 with TRBJ1-5; tentative D call: TRBD1 (5 bases). V lost 1 base and J 5 bases, leaving 10 bases between the germline ends. The length of the CDR3 is 14 residues. Germline V gene sequence: CDR1 SGHRS, CDR2 YFSETQ. The CDR3 coding sequence is TGCGCCAGCAGCTTGTATCAGGGAGATCAGCCCCAGCATTTT. It is translated as CASSLYQGDQPQHF.

This clonotype was counted only a few times. V usage is TRBV7-9 and J usage is TRBJ2-7; 7 bases align to TRBD1. Germline values: CDR1 SEHNR, CDR2 FQNEAQ (reference sequence). The CDR3 runs to 14 residues. J gave up 2 bases and V 6 bases, and 7 bases lay outside the gene matches. The CDR3 here is CASSYRDRTYEQYF. CDR3 sequence (DNA): TGTGCCAGCAGTTACCGGGACAGAACCTACGAGCAGTACTTC.

This chain uses TRBV11-1 with TRBJ2-2, with 7 bases that match TRBD2. Germline V lookup: CDR1 SGHAT, CDR2 FQDESV (reference sequence). The CDR3 is made up of 14 amino acids. Trimming cost V 5 bases and J 6 bases; bases outside gene matches: 6. CDR3 sequence reads: CASSRGLEPGELFF. The CDR3 nucleotides read TGTGCCAGCAGCCGCGGACTAGAACCCGGGGAGCTGTTTTTT.

This clonotype is medium-sized in the sample. V gene TRBV19 combines with J gene TRBJ1-4; TRBD1 matches 10 bases. The CDR3 totals 14 residues. Germline V gives CDR1 LNHDA, CDR2 SQIVND (reference sequence). Trimming took 7 bases from V and 3 from J; bases not matched to a gene: 2. As DNA, the CDR3 is TGTGCCAGTAAAGGACAGGGGGCTAATGAAAAACTGTTTTTT. This codes for CASKGQGANEKLFF.

The J gene is TRBJ1-5, the V gene TRBV6-1; the D is unclear. CDR3 length: 14 amino acids. V was shortened by 5 bases and J by 1 base, with 9 bases between the two germline ends. Germline V gene lookup returns CDR1 MNHNS and CDR2 SASEGT. DNA for the CDR3: TGTGCCAGCAGTTGGTACGGGAGCAATCAGCCCCAGCATTTT. It codes for CASSWYGSNQPQHF.

This clonotype was counted at least ten times. The J gene is TRBJ1-1, the V gene TRBV6-1; weak D call: TRBD1 (5 bases). Germline V CDR1 and CDR2: MNHNS, SASEGT. This CDR3 is built from 13 residues. Trimming removed 4 bases at V and 7 bases at J, with 13 bases between. The CDR3 loop reads CASSVYGASEAFF. The CDR3 coding sequence is TGTGCCAGCAGTGTTTATGGGGCAAGTGAAGCTTTCTTT.

The V call is TRBV20-1, the J call TRBJ1-3; tentatively, D is TRBD1 (6 bases). This CDR3 region has 15 residues. Germline CDR1 and CDR2: DFQATT and SNEGSKA (reference sequence). Trimming took off 0 bases at V and 4 bases at J, with 13 bases between the two ends. CDR3 amino acids: CSARDTGTKGNTIYF. CDR3 DNA: TGCAGTGCTAGAGATACAGGGACGAAGGGAAACACCATATATTTT.

There are a few counts of this clonotype. This chain joins TRBV10-2 and TRBJ2-5; TRBD1 is a possible D gene (6 bases). The V end lost 6 bases, the J end lost 6 bases, and 11 bases lay between the germline ends. Germline V CDR1 and CDR2: WSHSY, SAAADI. There are 12 residues in the CDR3. This CDR3 reads CASRQGTQTQYF. The CDR3 DNA follows: TGCGCCAGCAGGCAGGGGACGCAGACCCAGTACTTC.

In its sample, this clonotype was seen a few times. This chain uses TRBV12-3 or TRBV12-4 with TRBJ2-7, with TRBD2 identical over 7 bases. J gave up 0 bases and V 6 bases, and 11 bases lay outside the gene matches. The CDR3 loop spans 16 amino acids. This CDR3 is CASSLPAGFSSYEQYF. The CDR3 coding sequence is TGTGCCAGCAGCCTCCCAGCGGGGTTTAGCTCCTACGAGCAGTACTTC.